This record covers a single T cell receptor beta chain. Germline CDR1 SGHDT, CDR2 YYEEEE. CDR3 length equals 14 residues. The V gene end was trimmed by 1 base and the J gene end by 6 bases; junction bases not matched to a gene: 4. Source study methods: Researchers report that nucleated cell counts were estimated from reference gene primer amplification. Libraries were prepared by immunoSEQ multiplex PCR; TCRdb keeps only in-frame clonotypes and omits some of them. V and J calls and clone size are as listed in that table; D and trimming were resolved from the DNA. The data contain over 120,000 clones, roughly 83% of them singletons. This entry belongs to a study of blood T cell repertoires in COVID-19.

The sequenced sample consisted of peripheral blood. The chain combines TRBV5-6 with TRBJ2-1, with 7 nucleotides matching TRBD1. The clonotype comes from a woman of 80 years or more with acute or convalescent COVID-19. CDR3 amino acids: CASSLLRDSNEQFF. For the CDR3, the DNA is TGTGCCAGCAGCTTGTTAAGGGACAGCAATGAGCAGTTCTTC.